These 28 T cell receptor beta chains originate from one sample sequenced in a study of shared clonotypes between healthy human individuals. Some clones are missing from TCRdb's copy, which holds only in-frame ones; the method was immunoSEQ multiplex PCR. In the table there are some 300,000 clones, around 67% of which are singletons. The specimen was memory CD4+ T cells sorted from blood. The subset: CD45RA-negative fraction. Source of these receptors: a man aged 25 to 40 in good health.

V gene TRBV5-1 combines with J gene TRBJ2-1; TRBD2 agrees at 9 bases. V was clipped by 1 base and J by 7 bases; unmatched bases: 3. Germline CDR1 SGHRS, CDR2 YFSETQ. The CDR3 is 14 amino acids. CDR3 residues: CASSLLAGANEQFF. The CDR3 DNA follows: TGCGCCAGCAGCTTGTTAGCGGGAGCGAATGAGCAGTTCTTC. The whole variable domain, filled in from reference TRBV5-1 and TRBJ2-1, reads KAGVTQTPRYLIKTRGQQVTLSCSPISGHRSVSWYQQTPGQGLQFLFEYFSETQRNKGNFPGRFSGRQFSNSRSEMNVSTLELGDSALYLCASSLLAGANEQFFGPGTRLTVL.

The gene calls are TRBV7-6 and TRBJ2-5, with TRBD2 matching 13 bases. The germline V gene encodes CDR1 SGHVS and CDR2 FNYEAQ. J was trimmed by 4 bases and V by 5 bases; bases with no gene match: 10. This CDR3 has 17 amino acids. CDR3 in DNA: TGTGCCAGCAGCGCCGGACTAGCGGGAGTCCCCCCAGAGACCCAGTACTTC. The encoded protein is CASSAGLAGVPPETQYF.

The gene calls are TRBV7-2 and TRBJ2-1, with D tentatively TRBD2 (5 bases). Germline V gene lookup returns CDR1 SGHTA and CDR2 FQGNSA. This CDR3 is built from 15 residues. V was shortened by 4 bases and J by 7 bases, with 17 bases between the two germline ends. The CDR3 protein is CASSSLALLRNEQFF. CDR3 coding DNA: TGTGCCAGCAGCTCGCTAGCTTTGTTAAGGAATGAGCAGTTCTTC.

CDR3 nucleotide sequence: TGCAGCGCCCTTGGTAGGGGGATCAACACTGAAGCTTTCTTT. This encodes CSALGRGINTEAFF. V gene TRBV29-1 combines with J gene TRBJ1-1, with D possibly matching TRBD1 (6 bases). Germline assignment: CDR1 SQVTM and CDR2 ANQGSEA. CDR3 length equals 14 residues. V was cut by 7 bases and J by 2 bases, with 17 bases left in between.

The chain is built from TRBV2 and TRBJ1-5, with TRBD1 as a possible D gene (5 bases). The CDR3 extends over 14 amino acids. Per the germline V gene, CDR1 is SNHLY and CDR2 is FYNNEI. Trimming cost V 4 bases and J 7 bases, with 14 bases left between them. CDR3 loop: CASSVRAGGQPQHF. CDR3 nucleotides: TGTGCCAGCAGTGTCAGGGCGGGGGGGCAGCCCCAGCATTTT.

The V call is TRBV9, the J call TRBJ2-4, with TRBD2 identical over 7 bases. Germline trimming cut 6 bases from V and 0 bases from J; bases unmatched to any gene: 6. This CDR3 is 15 amino acids long. Germline CDR1 is SGDLS and CDR2 is YYNGEE. The chain's CDR3 is CASNPGGLAKNIQYF. The CDR3 nucleotides are TGTGCCAGCAACCCGGGAGGCTTAGCCAAAAACATTCAGTACTTC.

The gene calls are TRBV7-8 and TRBJ1-1; D remains unclear. CDR3 length equals 15 residues. V lost 5 bases, J lost 1 base, and 14 bases lay in between. CDR1 and CDR2 from the germline V gene are SGHVS and FQNEAQ. CDR3: CASSAWRTANTEAFF. CDR3 nucleotide sequence: TGTGCCAGCAGCGCCTGGAGGACGGCGAACACTGAAGCTTTCTTT.

The V call is TRBV10-2, the J call TRBJ2-1; maybe TRBD1 (6 bases). In germline, CDR1 is WSHSY, CDR2 SAAADI. The V and J ends lost 6 bases and 9 bases respectively, with 18 bases between them. The CDR3 covers 14 residues. CDR3 sequence (DNA): TGCGCCAGCAGCTCAGCAGGGGTTCCGGGTGAGCAGTTCTTC. This sequence encodes CASSSAGVPGEQFF.

The chain carries TRBV28 and TRBJ2-7; unclear D gene. V lost 7 bases to trimming and J lost 2 bases, with 6 bases between them. CDR1 and CDR2 from the germline V gene are MDHEN and SYDVKM. The CDR3 contains 11 residues. This chain's CDR3 is CASNTAYEQYF. The CDR3 region has the DNA TGTGCCAGCAACACAGCCTACGAGCAGTACTTC.

This clone was found once. This chain connects TRBV4-3 to TRBJ2-2; D is unresolved. V lost 2 bases, J lost 7 bases, and 8 bases lay in between. This CDR3 spans 13 amino acids. Germline loops: CDR1 LGHNA, CDR2 YSLEER. CDR3 in DNA: TGCGCCAGCAGCCAAAGAGGCCGCGGGGAGCTGTTTTTT. It encodes CASSQRGRGELFF.

The chain is built from TRBV18 and TRBJ2-7, with TRBD2 as a possible D gene (5 bases). The CDR3 runs 16 residues. The V and J ends lost 4 bases and 3 bases respectively, with 19 bases between them. Germline lookup yields CDR1 KGHSH and CDR2 LQKENI. In DNA, the CDR3 is TGTGCCAGCTCACTATGGTCCCTCCGGGATCGCTACGAGCAGTACTTC. Amino acid sequence: CASSLWSLRDRYEQYF.

The gene calls are TRBV27 and TRBJ2-5; D may be TRBD2 (5 bases). Trimming stripped 6 bases from V and 4 bases from J, with 9 bases between. This CDR3 is built from 12 residues. In germline, CDR1 is MNHEY, CDR2 SMNVEV (reference sequence). CDR3 DNA sequence: TGTGCCAGCAGAGCTAGCCCAGAGACCCAGTACTTC. Its translation: CASRASPETQYF.

For the CDR3, the DNA is TGTGCCAGCTCACTGGACTACTCCTACGAGCAGTACTTC. Its translation is CASSLDYSYEQYF. The J gene is TRBJ2-7, the V gene TRBV18, with a tentative D call TRBD2 (6 bases). Germline loops: CDR1 KGHSH, CDR2 LQKENI. Trimming took off 4 bases at V and 0 bases at J, with 7 bases between the two ends. This CDR3 is built from 13 residues.

The rearrangement joins TRBV10-1 to TRBJ2-3; no reliable D call. The CDR3 runs to 12 residues. V was trimmed by 6 bases and J by 5 bases, leaving 9 bases between them. From germline, CDR1 is WNHNN and CDR2 SYGVQD (reference sequence). The CDR3 is CASSPMGDTQYF. CDR3 bases: TGCGCCAGCAGCCCCATGGGAGATACGCAGTATTTT.

The chain joins TRBV27 to TRBJ2-7, with 8 bases aligning to TRBD1. The CDR3 is made up of 15 amino acids. V was pared by 6 bases and J by 3 bases, with 10 bases of the junction left unmatched. The germline CDR1 and CDR2 sequences are MNHEY and SMNVEV (reference sequence). CDR3 amino acids: CASSRQTGDDYEQYF. For the CDR3, the DNA is TGTGCCAGCAGCCGGCAGACAGGGGACGACTACGAGCAGTACTTC.

In its sample, this clone was seen many times. The CDR3 protein is CASSPPGGETQYF. CDR3 DNA: TGTGCCAGCTCACCACCGGGGGGGGAGACCCAGTACTTC. This chain joins TRBV18 and TRBJ2-5; 7 nucleotides agree with TRBD2. Germline CDR1 reads KGHSH; CDR2 reads LQKENI. V was pared by 0 bases and J by 5 bases, with 0 bases of the junction left unmatched. The CDR3 is 13 residues long.

The V gene is TRBV2, the J gene TRBJ2-1, with 8 bases identical to TRBD1. With V trimmed by 8 bases and J by 8 bases, 5 bases remained unmatched. CDR1 is SNHLY and CDR2 is FYNNEI in the germline V gene. The length of the CDR3 is 12 residues. This CDR3 is CASAGGWDEQFF. Here the CDR3 DNA reads TGTGCCAGCGCAGGGGGCTGGGATGAGCAGTTCTTC.

The chain carries TRBV11-3 and TRBJ2-3, with no clear D. Germline V gene sequence: CDR1 SGHNT, CDR2 YENEEA. The CDR3 is 14 amino acids. V lost 5 bases and J lost 2, with 11 bases in between. The CDR3 region is CASSATSITDTQYF. The CDR3 region has the DNA TGTGCCAGCAGCGCTACCAGTATCACAGATACGCAGTATTTT.

The gene calls are TRBV28 and TRBJ1-2, with D tentatively TRBD1 (5 bases). V gave up 2 bases and J gave up 3 bases, with 10 bases separating them. Germline CDR1 MDHEN, CDR2 SYDVKM. This CDR3 comprises 14 residues. The DNA for the CDR3 is TGTGCCAGCAGTTTACAGGGCGGCTACTATGGCTACACCTTC. Its protein product is CASSLQGGYYGYTF.

The chain has TRBV18 and TRBJ2-7; TRBD2 agrees at 13 bases. The CDR3 length is 15 residues. Per the germline V gene, CDR1 is KGHSH and CDR2 is LQKENI. After removal of 4 bases from V and 2 bases from J, the junction contained 2 bases not matched to a gene. The CDR3 loop reads CASSQGLAGTYEQYF. As DNA, the CDR3 is TGTGCCAGCTCACAGGGACTAGCGGGGACCTACGAGCAGTACTTC. Supplemented by reference TRBV18 and TRBJ2-7, the full variable domain reads NAGVMQNPRHLVRRRGQEARLRCSPMKGHSHVYWYRQLPEEGLKFMVYLQKENIIDESGMPKERFSAEFPKEGPSILRIQQVVRGDSAAYFCASSQGLAGTYEQYFGPGTRLTVT.

The chain links TRBV20-1 to TRBJ2-4, with D unresolved. The CDR3 is made up of 10 amino acids. Germline V gives CDR1 DFQATT, CDR2 SNEGSKA (reference sequence). The V end was cut by 5 bases, the J end by 11 bases, with 10 bases between. CDR3 loop: CSAVGTFQYF. CDR3 bases: TGCAGTGCTGTGGGAACTTTTCAGTACTTC.

This clone occurred a few times. The chain combines TRBV27 with TRBJ2-2; 7 nucleotides align to TRBD1. CDR1 is MNHEY, CDR2 SMNVEV, per germline (reference sequence). Trimming took 1 base from V and 5 from J; bases not matched to a gene: 4. This CDR3 contains 15 residues. The DNA for the CDR3 is TGTGCCAGCAGTTTATGGTCACAGGGGACCGGGGAGCTGTTTTTT. This sequence encodes CASSLWSQGTGELFF.

The rearrangement links TRBV27 to TRBJ2-5; D ambiguous. Germline values: CDR1 MNHEY, CDR2 SMNVEV (reference sequence). V was pared by 6 bases and J by 3 bases, with 8 bases between. The CDR3 contains 12 residues. The CDR3 region is CASSFTKETQYF. Written as DNA, the CDR3 is TGTGCCAGCAGCTTTACGAAAGAGACCCAGTACTTC.

The chain recombines TRBV18 with TRBJ1-2, with unresolved D. Per the germline V gene, CDR1 is KGHSH and CDR2 is LQKENI. The CDR3 runs 16 residues. The V end was cut by 6 bases, the J end by 2 bases, with 19 bases between. Written as DNA, the CDR3 is TGTGCCAGCTCCCCGATTTCAGGTGGCCTGAACTATGGCTACACCTTC. It codes for CASSPISGGLNYGYTF.

This clone was seen a handful of times. V usage is TRBV18 and J usage is TRBJ2-3, with D perhaps matching TRBD1 (5 bases). The CDR3 runs to 14 residues. Germline V gene lookup returns CDR1 KGHSH and CDR2 LQKENI. Between the trimmed V and J ends, which lost 4 bases and 3 bases, there was a span of 11 bases. The CDR3: CASSRGLGTDTQYF. The CDR3 nucleotides are TGTGCCAGCTCACGGGGCTTAGGAACAGATACGCAGTATTTT. The variable domain in full, completed from reference TRBV18 and TRBJ2-3, reads NAGVMQNPRHLVRRRGQEARLRCSPMKGHSHVYWYRQLPEEGLKFMVYLQKENIIDESGMPKERFSAEFPKEGPSILRIQQVVRGDSAAYFCASSRGLGTDTQYFGPGTRLTVL.

Here the CDR3 DNA reads TGTGCCATCAGTAAAACAGGGATGAACACTGAAGCTTTCTTT. Encoded protein: CAISKTGMNTEAFF. The chain recombines TRBV10-3 with TRBJ1-1, with a possible D match to TRBD1 (6 bases). This CDR3 is 14 amino acids long. CDR1 and CDR2 (germline): ENHRY, SYGVKD. Trimming took 5 bases from V and 0 from J, leaving 10 bases between them.

Here the CDR3 reads CASSLAQAGYEQYF. The CDR3, as DNA: TGTGCCAGCAGCTTAGCTCAGGCCGGATACGAGCAGTACTTC. The V and J genes are TRBV7-6 and TRBJ2-7; D uncertain. Germline CDR1 and CDR2: SGHVS and FNYEAQ. V was cut by 0 bases and J by 4 bases, with 10 bases left in between. The CDR3 is 14 residues long.

This clone came up a few times. V and J are TRBV2 and TRBJ2-2, with TRBD2 identical over 7 bases. This CDR3 is built from 15 residues. Trimming cost V 7 bases and J 0 bases; bases outside gene matches: 5. Per germline, CDR1 SNHLY and CDR2 FYNNEI. The CDR3 protein is CASTLGLANTGELFF. The CDR3 DNA is TGTGCCAGCACTCTCGGACTAGCGAACACCGGGGAGCTGTTTTTT.